These T cell receptor beta chains were read from a single sample in a study of blood T cell repertoires in COVID-19. Clones were read by immunoSEQ multiplex PCR, and TCRdb kept only the in-frame ones, dropping some. The sample comprises 150,000 to 250,000 clones, approximately 90% of which are singletons, and approximately 2% rests with the top ten. Sequenced sample: PBMCs or T cells enriched from blood (not recorded which). These receptors were collected from a woman aged 30 to 39 who had recovered from COVID-19. Each CDR3 is given with its conserved first and last residue. Fields, in order: V gene, J gene, D gene, CDR3 protein, CDR3 DNA. A D gene is named only where the DNA matches it firmly.

v_call: TRBV4-1
j_call: TRBJ1-5
d_call: .
cdr3_aa: CASSQADMGWARVDQPQHF
cdr3_nt: TGCGCCAGCAGCCAAGCCGATATGGGATGGGCGCGGGTCGATCAGCCCCAGCATTTT

v_call: TRBV5-4
j_call: TRBJ1-1
d_call: TRBD1
cdr3_aa: CASSFDRVSGTEAFF
cdr3_nt: TGTGCCAGCAGCTTCGACAGGGTTTCGGGAACTGAAGCTTTCTTT

v_call: TRBV5-1
j_call: TRBJ1-1
d_call: .
cdr3_aa: CASSPGQPNTEAFF
cdr3_nt: TGCGCCAGCAGCCCCGGACAGCCGAACACTGAAGCTTTCTTT

v_call: TRBV13
j_call: TRBJ1-4
d_call: .
cdr3_aa: CASSAGLRANEKLFF
cdr3_nt: TGTGCCAGCAGCGCCGGACTACGGGCTAATGAAAAACTGTTTTTT

v_call: TRBV11-3
j_call: TRBJ2-3
d_call: .
cdr3_aa: CASSLDPGTDTQYF
cdr3_nt: TGTGCCAGCAGCTTAGACCCGGGCACAGATACGCAGTATTTT

v_call: TRBV20-1
j_call: TRBJ2-7
d_call: .
cdr3_aa: CSASWAGKEQYF
cdr3_nt: TGCAGTGCTAGTTGGGCAGGGAAAGAGCAGTACTTC

v_call: TRBV19
j_call: TRBJ2-2
d_call: .
cdr3_aa: CASRPWRENTGELFF
cdr3_nt: TGTGCCAGTAGACCTTGGAGGGAGAACACCGGGGAGCTGTTTTTT

v_call: TRBV9
j_call: TRBJ2-7
d_call: .
cdr3_aa: CASSVGQGPSYEQYF
cdr3_nt: TGTGCCAGCAGCGTAGGTCAGGGGCCTTCTTACGAGCAGTACTTC

v_call: TRBV9
j_call: TRBJ2-3
d_call: .
cdr3_aa: CASTPGGGVADTQYF
cdr3_nt: TGTGCCAGCACCCCTGGGGGGGGCGTGGCAGATACGCAGTATTTT

v_call: TRBV3-1/TRBV3-2
j_call: TRBJ1-2
d_call: .
cdr3_aa: CASSPLAGVVGGYTF
cdr3_nt: TGTGCCAGCAGCCCACTTGCGGGCGTGGTAGGAGGCTACACCTTC